The rows below give T cell receptor beta chains drawn from one sample of a study of CD4 T cells in relation to SARS-CoV-2 and coronaviruses. Sequenced by immunoSEQ multiplex PCR; TCRdb stores in-frame clones only, minus some. The data show tens of thousands of clones, about three quarters seen once. Antigen specificity for these receptors is unknown. The specimen was CD4+ T cells from PBMCs, cultured in vitro. The receptors stem from a human donor in good health. The conserved cysteine and the conserved F or W are not part of the CDR3 here.

v_gene,j_gene,len,CDR3aa
TRBV2,TRBJ2-7,12,ASQNPGQGYEQY
TRBV7-2,TRBJ2-5,14,ASSATGGGFVQTQY
TRBV25-1,TRBJ1-1,11,ASKGLLTAEAF
TRBV19,TRBJ1-2,13,ASSTDAISNYGYT
TRBV7-2,TRBJ2-1,13,ASSLRDRGWGEQF
TRBV5-6,TRBJ2-1,14,ASSLKGRGSYNEQF
TRBV29-1,TRBJ2-1,12,SVSTQGAGAEQF
TRBV11-2,TRBJ2-1,14,ASSPLSGSKRNEQF
TRBV6-2/TRBV6-3,TRBJ2-7,12,ASSYYPGAYEQY
TRBV28,TRBJ2-1,13,ASSRTSGSWNEQF
TRBV24-1,TRBJ2-1,11,ATSDLSINEQF
TRBV6-6,TRBJ2-2,13,ASSNSLANTGELF
TRBV6-5,TRBJ2-5,11,ASDIAGGETQY
TRBV6-5,TRBJ1-5,12,ASSWGQNNQPQH
TRBV29-1,TRBJ1-1,11,SVDRGANTEAF
TRBV7-9,TRBJ1-4,10,ASSEDSPKLF
TRBV3-1/TRBV3-2,TRBJ1-2,12,ASSPGPLNYGYT
TRBV19,TRBJ1-1,13,ASQGARPEGTEAF
TRBV2,TRBJ2-1,11,ASRGDSVREQF
TRBV2,TRBJ1-5,13,ASSPELRGSQPQH
TRBV6-2/TRBV6-3,TRBJ2-3,14,ASSTRTSGSPDTQY
TRBV7-9,TRBJ2-7,13,ASSSDRGSSYEQY
TRBV6-5,TRBJ2-7,13,ASSYSGTGTYEQY
TRBV19,TRBJ1-5,10,ASSMEWDSFH
TRBV18,TRBJ2-7,11,ASSPPIAYEQY
TRBV24-1,TRBJ2-1,11,ATSETSSNEQF
TRBV2,TRBJ1-5,12,ASSEMGASQPQH
TRBV24-1,TRBJ2-1,15,ATSDFAGTSGNNEQF
TRBV4-1,TRBJ1-5,14,ASSQPLTGGNQPQH
TRBV5-1,TRBJ2-2,13,ASSWGLAGTGELF
TRBV29-1,TRBJ2-1,13,SVNPGSGSYNEQF
TRBV5-1,TRBJ2-7,15,ASSSPPDRGEAYEQY
TRBV10-3,TRBJ2-1,12,AISSGTAVDEQF
TRBV4-1,TRBJ2-1,12,ASSRADSYNEQF
TRBV3-1/TRBV3-2,TRBJ2-5,14,ASSQPLGQGMKTQY